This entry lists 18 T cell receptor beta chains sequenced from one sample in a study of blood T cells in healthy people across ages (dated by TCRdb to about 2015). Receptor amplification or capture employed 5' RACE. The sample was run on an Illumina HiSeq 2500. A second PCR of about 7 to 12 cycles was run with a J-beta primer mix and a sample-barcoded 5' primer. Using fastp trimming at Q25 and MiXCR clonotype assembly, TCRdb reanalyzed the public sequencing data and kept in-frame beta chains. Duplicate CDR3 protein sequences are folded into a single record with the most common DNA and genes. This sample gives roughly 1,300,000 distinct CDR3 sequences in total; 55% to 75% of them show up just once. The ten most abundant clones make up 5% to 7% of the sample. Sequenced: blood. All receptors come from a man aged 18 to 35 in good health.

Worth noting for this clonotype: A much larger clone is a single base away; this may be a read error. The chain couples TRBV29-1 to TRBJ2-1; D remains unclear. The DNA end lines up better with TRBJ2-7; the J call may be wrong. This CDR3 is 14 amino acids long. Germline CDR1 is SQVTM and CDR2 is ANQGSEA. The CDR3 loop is CSVAGQKLYNEQYF. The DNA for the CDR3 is TGCAGCGTTGCCGGGCAGAAACTATACAATGAGCAGTACTTC.

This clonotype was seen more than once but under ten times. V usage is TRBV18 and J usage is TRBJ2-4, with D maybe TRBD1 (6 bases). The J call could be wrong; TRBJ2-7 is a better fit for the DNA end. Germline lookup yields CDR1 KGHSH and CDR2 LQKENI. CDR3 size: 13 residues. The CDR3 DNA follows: TGTGCCAGCTCACCATACAGGGACGGCGAGCAGTACTTC. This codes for CASSPYRDGEQYF.

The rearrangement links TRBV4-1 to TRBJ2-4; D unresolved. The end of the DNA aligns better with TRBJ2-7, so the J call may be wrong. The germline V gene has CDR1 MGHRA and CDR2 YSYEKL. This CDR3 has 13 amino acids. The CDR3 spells CASSQDLVCEQYF. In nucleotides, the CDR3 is TGCGCCAGCAGCCAAGATCTCGTATGCGAGCAGTACTTC.

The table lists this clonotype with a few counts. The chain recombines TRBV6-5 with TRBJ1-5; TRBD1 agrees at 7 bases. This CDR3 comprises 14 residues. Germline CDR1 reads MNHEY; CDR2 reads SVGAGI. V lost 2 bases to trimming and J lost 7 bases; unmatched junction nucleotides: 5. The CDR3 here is CASSYTIQGQPQHF. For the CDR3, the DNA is TGTGCCAGCAGTTACACGATACAGGGGCAGCCCCAGCATTTT.

The CDR3 coding sequence is TGTGCCAGCAGCCAAGGCGGGACTAGCAGTTACAATGAGCAGTTCTTC. Translation gives CASSQGGTSSYNEQFF. This chain uses TRBV3-1 with TRBJ2-1; 9 positions agree with TRBD2. J lost 4 bases, V lost 1 base, and 5 bases had no gene match. This CDR3 has 16 amino acids. Germline V gives CDR1 LGHDT, CDR2 YNNKEL (reference sequence).

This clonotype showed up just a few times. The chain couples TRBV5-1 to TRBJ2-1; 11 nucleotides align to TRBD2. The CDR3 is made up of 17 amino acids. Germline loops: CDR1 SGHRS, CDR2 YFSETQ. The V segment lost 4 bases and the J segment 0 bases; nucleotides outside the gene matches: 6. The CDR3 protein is CASSLGTSGSSYNEQFF. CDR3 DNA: TGCGCCAGCAGCCTGGGGACTAGCGGAAGCTCCTACAATGAGCAGTTCTTC.

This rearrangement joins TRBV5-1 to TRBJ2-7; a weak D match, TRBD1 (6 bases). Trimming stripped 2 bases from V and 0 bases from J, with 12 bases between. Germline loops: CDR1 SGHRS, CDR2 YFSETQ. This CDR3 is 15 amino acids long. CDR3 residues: CASSFEGTTSYEQYF. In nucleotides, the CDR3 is TGCGCCAGCAGCTTCGAAGGGACAACCTCCTACGAGCAGTACTTC.

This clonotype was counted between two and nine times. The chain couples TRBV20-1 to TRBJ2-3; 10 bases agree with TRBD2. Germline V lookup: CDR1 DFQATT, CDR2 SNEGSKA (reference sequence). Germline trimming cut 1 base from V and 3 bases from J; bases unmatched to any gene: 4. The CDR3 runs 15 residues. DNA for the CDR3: TGCAGTGCTAGAGTCGTACTAGCGGGAACAGATACGCAGTATTTT. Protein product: CSARVVLAGTDTQYF.

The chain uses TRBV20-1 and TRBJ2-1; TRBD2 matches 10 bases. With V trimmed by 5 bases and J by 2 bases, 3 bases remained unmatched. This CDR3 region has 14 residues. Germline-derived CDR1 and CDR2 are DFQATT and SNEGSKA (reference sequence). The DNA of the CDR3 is TGCAGTGCTGAAAGCGGGGGGGCCTACAATGAGCAGTTCTTC. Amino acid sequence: CSAESGGAYNEQFF.

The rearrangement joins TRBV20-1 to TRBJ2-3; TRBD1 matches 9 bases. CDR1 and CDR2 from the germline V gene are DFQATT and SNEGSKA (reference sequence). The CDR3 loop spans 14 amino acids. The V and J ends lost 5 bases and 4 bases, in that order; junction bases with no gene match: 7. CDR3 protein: CSALRRTGADTQYF. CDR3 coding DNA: TGCAGTGCTCTAAGAAGGACAGGGGCAGATACGCAGTATTTT.

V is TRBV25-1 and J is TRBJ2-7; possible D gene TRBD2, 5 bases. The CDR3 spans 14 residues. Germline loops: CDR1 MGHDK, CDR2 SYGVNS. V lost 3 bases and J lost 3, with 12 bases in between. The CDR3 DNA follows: TGTGCCAGCAGTGACAAAGGGAGCAACTACGAGCAGTACTTC. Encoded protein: CASSDKGSNYEQYF.

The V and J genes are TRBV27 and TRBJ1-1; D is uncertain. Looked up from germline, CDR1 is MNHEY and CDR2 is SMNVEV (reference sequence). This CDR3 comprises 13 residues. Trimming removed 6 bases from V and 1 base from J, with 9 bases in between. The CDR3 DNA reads TGTGCCAGCAGGCCCGGAACGAACACTGAAGCTTTCTTT. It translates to CASRPGTNTEAFF.

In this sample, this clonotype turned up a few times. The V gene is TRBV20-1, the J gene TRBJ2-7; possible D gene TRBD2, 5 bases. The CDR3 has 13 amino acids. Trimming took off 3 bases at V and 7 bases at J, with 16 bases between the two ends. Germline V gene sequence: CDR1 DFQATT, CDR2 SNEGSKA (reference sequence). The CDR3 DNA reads TGCAGTGCTAGTCGGTCTAGGGCGGGTGAGCAGTACTTC. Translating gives CSASRSRAGEQYF.

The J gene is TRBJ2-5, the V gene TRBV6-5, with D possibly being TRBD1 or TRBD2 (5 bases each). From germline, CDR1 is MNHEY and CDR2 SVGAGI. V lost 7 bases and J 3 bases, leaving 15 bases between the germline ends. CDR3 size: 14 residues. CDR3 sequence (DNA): TGTGCCAGCACCGAGTGGGACGGTGAAGAGACCCAGTACTTC. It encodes CASTEWDGEETQYF.

CDR3 in amino acids: CASSLSGGAGDTQYF. The CDR3 DNA reads TGTGCCAGCAGCTTAAGCGGGGGGGCCGGAGATACGCAGTATTTT. The V gene is TRBV4-2, the J gene TRBJ2-3; TRBD2 matches at 10 bases. CDR3 size: 15 residues. The germline V gene encodes CDR1 LGHNA and CDR2 YNFKEQ. Unmatched junction bases numbered 7, after V lost 5 bases and J lost 5 bases.

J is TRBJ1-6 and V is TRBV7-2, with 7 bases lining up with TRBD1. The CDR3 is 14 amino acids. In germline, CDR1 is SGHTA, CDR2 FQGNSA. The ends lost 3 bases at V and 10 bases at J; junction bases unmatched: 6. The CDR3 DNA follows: TGTGCCAGCAGCTTGGGGGACAGAACCTCACCCCTCCACTTT. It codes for CASSLGDRTSPLHF.

CDR3 bases: TGTGCCAGCAGTTTTGGTCTTTACAATGAGCAGTTCTTC. Translation: CASSFGLYNEQFF. This chain joins TRBV27 and TRBJ2-1; no clear D gene. The germline gives CDR1 MNHEY, CDR2 SMNVEV (reference sequence). Trimming pared 3 bases from V and 4 bases from J, leaving 7 bases between. This CDR3 comprises 13 residues.

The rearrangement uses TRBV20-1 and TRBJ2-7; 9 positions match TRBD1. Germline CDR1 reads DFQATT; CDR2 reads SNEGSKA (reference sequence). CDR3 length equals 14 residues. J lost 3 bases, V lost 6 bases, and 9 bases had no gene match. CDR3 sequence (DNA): TGCAGTGCGAGGGACAGGGTAATTTTCTACGAGCAGTACTTC. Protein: CSARDRVIFYEQYF.